This note documents a single TCR beta chain sequence. This entry comes from a study of cytomegalovirus exposure and HLA in healthy donors. 13 Jbeta primers and 60 Vbeta primers were used for the PCR. Repertoires were generated with immunoSEQ multiplex PCR, while TCRdb's copy carries only in-frame clones and drops some. The data contain roughly 150,000 clones, around 80% of them singletons. This clonotype originated in a man in his forties in good health and CMV-seronegative. The sequenced sample consisted of PBMCs.

CDR3 coding DNA: TGTGCCAGCAGCAATACCGGGACAGGGTCTATCGAGCAGTACTTC. Translating it yields CASSNTGTGSIEQYF. The V and J genes are TRBV28 and TRBJ2-7; 9 bases fit TRBD1. The CDR3 spans 15 residues. V shed 6 bases and J 6 bases; nucleotides not matched to a gene: 12. Germline V gene sequence: CDR1 MDHEN, CDR2 SYDVKM.